The rows below give T cell receptor beta chains drawn from one sample of a study of blood T cell repertoires in COVID-19. The assay was immunoSEQ multiplex PCR, and TCRdb's table has in-frame clones only and misses some. The table shows just over 80,000 clones, with around 89% occurring only once. Source material: PBMCs or T cells enriched from blood (not recorded which). The receptors stem from a woman between 45 and 65 years old with acute COVID-19. CDR3s include the opening cysteine and the closing phenylalanine or tryptophan. D genes are given only for firm matches. Clone size is shown for a subset of rows, as once, few, many or a class of expanded clone.

>TRBJ2-1|TRBD2|TRBV5-1|19|-
CASSYGLAGGLSSYNEQFF
TGCGCCAGCAGCTACGGACTAGCGGGAGGGTTAAGCTCCTACAATGAGCAGTTCTTC
>TRBJ2-7|-|TRBV5-4|14|-
CASSLDGSAYEQYF
TGTGCCAGCAGCCTAGACGGGAGCGCCTACGAGCAGTACTTC
>TRBJ1-1|-|TRBV13|19|-
CASSFSIGGAGPKRTEAFF
TGTGCCAGCAGCTTTTCCATTGGAGGGGCTGGCCCCAAACGCACTGAAGCTTTCTTT
>TRBJ1-2|-|TRBV28|14|-
CASALPTTAPGYTF
TGTGCCAGCGCGTTGCCAACTACCGCCCCAGGCTACACCTTC
>TRBJ2-7|-|TRBV7-8|14|-
CASNPGVAAYEQYF
TGTGCCAGCAACCCGGGGGTAGCGGCCTACGAGCAGTACTTC
>TRBJ1-3|TRBD1|TRBV7-2|16|-
CASSPARGSSGNTIYF
TGTGCCAGCAGCCCAGCCAGGGGGAGCTCTGGAAACACCATATATTTT
>TRBJ2-3|-|TRBV11-2|16|-
CASSFRDSPLGDTQYF
TGTGCCAGCAGCTTCCGGGACTCGCCCTTAGGGGATACGCAGTATTTT
>TRBJ2-2|-|TRBV6-5|15|-
CASHVGSANTGELFF
TGTGCCAGCCATGTCGGGTCTGCGAACACCGGGGAGCTGTTTTTT
>TRBJ2-1|TRBD2|TRBV11-1|16|-
CASSLRLAGGGNEQFF
TGTGCCAGCAGCTTAAGGCTAGCGGGAGGGGGGAATGAGCAGTTCTTC
>TRBJ2-3|TRBD2|TRBV5-1|15|-
CASSLSSGSTDTQYF
TGCGCCAGCAGCTTGTCTAGCGGGAGCACAGATACGCAGTATTTT
>TRBJ2-3|TRBD2|TRBV29-1|20|-
CSVAGTPNAGTSGRSDTQYF
TGCAGCGTTGCAGGGACACCGAATGCCGGGACTAGCGGGAGGTCAGATACGCAGTATTTT
>TRBJ2-5|TRBD2|TRBV7-8|15|-
CASSLEASGKETQYF
TGTGCCAGCAGCTTAGAGGCTAGCGGGAAAGAGACCCAGTACTTC
>TRBJ2-1|-|TRBV7-3|15|-
CASSLMAGSYNEQFF
TGTGCCAGCAGCTTAATGGCGGGCTCCTACAATGAGCAGTTCTTC
>TRBJ2-1|TRBD2|TRBV18|13|-
CASSWTGTRSPFF
TGTGCCAGCTCATGGACCGGGACTAGGTCTCCGTTCTTC
>TRBJ1-2|TRBD1|TRBV7-9|15|-
CASSFGQGANYGYTF
TGTGCCAGCAGCTTCGGACAGGGGGCAAACTATGGCTACACCTTC
>TRBJ2-1|-|TRBV19|14|-
CASTSSLSYNEQFF
TGTGCCAGTACCTCTAGCCTATCCTACAATGAGCAGTTCTTC
>TRBJ1-1|-|TRBV11-2|16|-
CASSLAGGGLSGEAFF
TGTGCCAGCAGCTTAGCGGGGGGTGGACTATCTGGTGAAGCTTTCTTT
>TRBJ1-2|-|TRBV25-1|12|-
CASSEAAGDYTF
TGTGCCAGCAGTGAAGCGGCAGGGGACTACACCTTC
>TRBJ2-2|-|TRBV24-1|14|-
CATSDFRDTGELFF
TGTGCCACCAGTGATTTCAGGGACACCGGGGAGCTGTTTTTT
>TRBJ1-1|-|TRBV29-1|12|-
CSGLRGSTEAFF
TGCAGCGGTCTCAGGGGATCCACTGAAGCTTTCTTT
>TRBJ2-7|TRBD2|TRBV5-1|15|few
CASSLGLAGAREQYF
TGCGCCAGCAGCTTGGGGCTAGCGGGGGCCCGCGAGCAGTACTTC
>TRBJ1-1|TRBD1|TRBV25-1|16|-
CASSEYRWTGQHEAFF
TGTGCCAGCAGTGAATATCGGTGGACAGGCCAACACGAAGCTTTCTTT
>TRBJ2-3|-|TRBV5-1|15|-
CASSLASPVTDTQYF
TGCGCCAGCAGCTTGGCGAGCCCGGTAACAGATACGCAGTATTTT
>TRBJ1-1|TRBD1|TRBV6-5|14|-
CASRVQGVGTEAFF
TGTGCCAGCAGAGTACAGGGGGTTGGGACTGAAGCTTTCTTT
>TRBJ2-7|-|TRBV6-1|17|-
CASSDGPDGESSYEQYF
TGTGCCAGCAGTGATGGCCCTGACGGGGAAAGCTCCTACGAGCAGTACTTC
>TRBJ1-3|-|TRBV19|14|-
CASSMENSGNTIYF
TGTGCCAGTAGTATGGAGAACTCTGGAAACACCATATATTTT
>TRBJ2-1|TRBD2|TRBV5-1|15|-
CASSLATSGSDEQFF
TGCGCCAGCAGCTTAGCGACTAGCGGGAGCGATGAGCAGTTCTTC
>TRBJ2-2|-|TRBV5-1|13|-
CASSQGEDRELFF
TGCGCCAGCAGCCAGGGCGAAGATCGGGAGCTGTTTTTT
>TRBJ2-7|TRBD1|TRBV12-3/TRBV12-4|12|-
CASRTAGGEQYF
TGTGCCAGCAGAACCGCAGGGGGCGAGCAGTACTTC
>TRBJ2-4|-|TRBV11-3|15|-
CASSQGNDPKNIQYF
TGTGCCAGCAGTCAGGGAAACGATCCCAAAAACATTCAGTACTTC
>TRBJ1-6|-|TRBV6-6|14|few
CASSYSGEDSPLHF
TGTGCCAGCAGTTACTCAGGGGAGGATTCACCCCTCCACTTT
>TRBJ1-5|TRBD1|TRBV24-1|14|-
CATSKTGGNQPQHF
TGTGCCACCAGTAAAACAGGGGGCAATCAGCCCCAGCATTTT
>TRBJ2-1|TRBD2|TRBV6-6|15|-
CASSRWLAGGNEQFF
TGTGCCAGCAGTCGTTGGCTAGCGGGAGGTAATGAGCAGTTCTTC
>TRBJ1-2|TRBD1|TRBV5-4|15|-
CASSLGSNRGQGYTF
TGTGCCAGCAGCTTGGGTTCTAACAGGGGGCAAGGCTACACCTTC
>TRBJ2-1|TRBD2|TRBV27|13|few
CASRLAGGNEQFF
TGTGCCAGCAGACTAGCGGGAGGAAATGAGCAGTTCTTC
>TRBJ2-3|TRBD1|TRBV9|16|-
CASSVKPGQGGDTQYF
TGTGCCAGCAGCGTAAAGCCGGGACAGGGAGGTGATACGCAGTATTTT
>TRBJ2-3|TRBD2|TRBV4-2|16|-
CASSPGLADSTDTQYF
TGTGCCAGCAGCCCGGGACTAGCGGATAGCACAGATACGCAGTATTTT
>TRBJ1-2|TRBD1|TRBV6-5|14|-
CASLRDREGYGYTF
TGTGCCAGCCTCCGGGACAGGGAGGGGTATGGCTACACCTTC
>TRBJ2-7|TRBD1|TRBV7-7|15|-
CASSLGTGGSYEQYF
TGTGCCAGCAGCTTAGGGACAGGGGGATCGTACGAGCAGTACTTC
>TRBJ2-1|-|TRBV4-2|16|-
CASSLKGGPIYNEQFF
TGTGCCAGCAGCCTTAAAGGGGGACCAATATACAATGAGCAGTTCTTC
>TRBJ1-2|-|TRBV5-1|16|-
CASSSEWQRRSYGYTF
TGCGCCAGCAGCTCCGAGTGGCAACGTAGGAGTTATGGCTACACCTTC
>TRBJ1-5|-|TRBV10-3|13|few
CAIREGDDQPQHF
TGTGCCATCAGGGAGGGAGATGACCAGCCCCAGCATTTT
>TRBJ2-6|-|TRBV6-5|13|-
CASISSGANVLTF
TGTGCCAGCATTAGTTCTGGGGCCAACGTCCTGACTTTC
>TRBJ1-2|-|TRBV18|13|-
CASSPIIREGYTF
TGTGCCAGCTCACCTATCATTCGGGAGGGCTACACCTTC
>TRBJ1-1|TRBD1|TRBV5-1|15|-
CASSQGQGANTEAFF
TGCGCCAGCAGCCAGGGACAGGGGGCGAACACTGAAGCTTTCTTT
>TRBJ1-2|-|TRBV7-9|14|-
CASSLGTGERGYTF
TGTGCCAGCAGCTTAGGAACGGGGGAGAGGGGCTACACCTTC
>TRBJ1-3|-|TRBV28|17|-
CASSPAPHVTRRNTIYF
TGTGCCAGCAGTCCTGCGCCACATGTGACAAGGCGAAACACCATATATTTT
>TRBJ2-7|TRBD2|TRBV7-2|15|-
CASAISSGSFYEQYF
TGTGCCAGCGCCATATCTAGCGGGTCTTTCTACGAGCAGTACTTC
>TRBJ1-4|TRBD1|TRBV10-3|14|-
CAISEGQGGEKLFF
TGTGCCATCAGTGAGGGACAGGGTGGCGAAAAACTGTTTTTT
>TRBJ2-3|TRBD2|TRBV2|14|-
CASRGLADADTQYF
TGTGCCAGCAGGGGGCTAGCGGATGCAGATACGCAGTATTTT
>TRBJ2-7|TRBD2|TRBV7-6|14|once
CASSLGTSDYEQYF
TGTGCCAGCAGCTTGGGGACTAGCGACTACGAGCAGTACTTC
>TRBJ2-7|TRBD2|TRBV30|14|-
CAWRPSGGPHEQYF
TGTGCCTGGAGGCCTAGCGGGGGCCCTCACGAGCAGTACTTC
>TRBJ1-5|TRBD1|TRBV24-1|14|-
CATSEGTGNQPQHF
TGTGCCACCAGTGAAGGGACAGGGAATCAGCCCCAGCATTTT
>TRBJ1-1|TRBD1|TRBV10-3|14|-
CAISALDRATEAFF
TGTGCCATCAGTGCCTTAGACAGGGCCACTGAAGCTTTCTTT
>TRBJ2-3|-|TRBV27|17|-
CASSLSGGLAATDTQYF
TGTGCCAGCAGTTTATCCGGGGGGCTAGCGGCCACAGATACGCAGTATTTT
>TRBJ1-1|TRBD1|TRBV7-9|15|-
CASRWQGQGYTEAFF
TGTGCCAGCAGATGGCAGGGACAGGGTTATACTGAAGCTTTCTTT
>TRBJ2-1|-|TRBV7-2|13|-
CASSLVPNNEQFF
TGTGCCAGCAGCTTAGTCCCTAACAATGAGCAGTTCTTC